This T cell receptor (beta chain) comes out of a study of tumor and adjacent non-tumor tissue in lung cancer (dated by TCRdb to the late 2010s). About the study as a whole: By cancer type, the cohort comprised eleven to twelve adenocarcinoma patients, 2 squamous cell carcinoma patients and 1 small cell lung cancer patient. The study compared bulk TCRbeta repertoires from lung tumor tissue and matched distant non-tumor lung tissue of around 14 lung cancer patients. TCRbeta CDR3 sequencing was performed on approximately 30 paired specimens, with one tumor sample and one normal lung sample collected per patient. A total of 95 million to 150 million productive TCRbeta reads were generated by sequencing, corresponding to an average of roughly 4 million reads per sample. Ages among the approximately 15 patients ranged from about 31 to 85 years, there were 10 men and 5 women, and disease was at TNM stage I to III.

Only one count was recorded for this clonotype. Its antigen specificity is not known. Its ends do not fully match the called genes, so a read error is possible. Summary of the overall study and its limitations: Because peripheral blood was not sequenced, blood TCRbeta repertoires in the lung cancer patients of the study were not examined. The sequencing platform is not named in the methods, and unique molecular identifiers are not mentioned. Tumor tissue showed significantly greater TCR diversity (inverse Simpson) than normal lung tissue (about 400 vs 150, P = 0.0075, Mann-Whitney U test). With only about 14 patients in the cohort, the authors noted that larger samples and more detailed clinical data are needed. The top 100 clones accounted for a significantly larger cumulative portion of the repertoire in normal lung than in tumor tissue. Younger patients had significantly higher TCR diversity, and higher tumor TCR diversity was associated with shorter overall and disease-free survival.

RNA was isolated from bulk, unsorted tissue, and RNA quality was assessed with a NanoDrop ND-1000 and an Agilent 2100. Newly diagnosed lung cancer patients without prior chemotherapy who had been admitted for thoracic surgery in China between August and November 2014 were enrolled as donors. Patients who had received previous radiotherapy or chemotherapy, or who had another concurrent cancer, were excluded from the study. Surgical tissue pieces of about 1-2.1 cm3 were preserved in RNAlater solution and were kept at -80 degrees C until use. The library was built by means of multiplex PCR. The instrument given in TCRdb is Illumina HiSeq 2500. TCRbeta libraries were constructed through three rounds of nested PCR with primers (Table S4) according to protocols modified from ARM-PCR. Before sequencing, PCR products of 200-500 bp were cut from the gel and purified using the QIAquick gel extraction kit. In the paper's pipeline: Reads were cleaned using Trimmomatic, were merged into complete CDR3 sequences using FLASH, and were assigned to V(D)J germline segments using MiTCR. Clonal diversity was computed as the inverse Simpson's index with VDJtools. In-frame sequences without a premature stop codon were defined as productive reads. In TCRdb, the public reads were trimmed at Q25 with fastp and aligned with MiXCR, with productive beta chains retained. Rows matching on CDR3 protein sequence are summarized as one entry with the most common DNA and genes. The V and J calls here are based on TCRdb, not the publication. In all, the sample holds approximately 76,000 distinct CDR3 sequences, and under 70% of those were seen once. In total, the top ten clones hold around 12% of the sample.

Sequences SGHDN (CDR1) and FVKESK (CDR2) are obtained from the germline V gene. The CDR3 sequence holds 17 residues, the cysteine and phenylalanine included. Of all the DNA, just the CDR3 is kept, 51 bases in frame from base 1. Sequencing used lung tumor tissue. This TCR was recovered from a woman in her seventies with non-small cell lung cancer. The chain couples TRBV14 to TRBJ2-7; 9 middle bases align to TRBD2. The sequenced DNA is TGTGCCAACAGCCAAATCGAAGCGGGAGGCCCGCCCTACGAGCACTACTTC. It translates to CANSQIEAGGPPYEHYF.